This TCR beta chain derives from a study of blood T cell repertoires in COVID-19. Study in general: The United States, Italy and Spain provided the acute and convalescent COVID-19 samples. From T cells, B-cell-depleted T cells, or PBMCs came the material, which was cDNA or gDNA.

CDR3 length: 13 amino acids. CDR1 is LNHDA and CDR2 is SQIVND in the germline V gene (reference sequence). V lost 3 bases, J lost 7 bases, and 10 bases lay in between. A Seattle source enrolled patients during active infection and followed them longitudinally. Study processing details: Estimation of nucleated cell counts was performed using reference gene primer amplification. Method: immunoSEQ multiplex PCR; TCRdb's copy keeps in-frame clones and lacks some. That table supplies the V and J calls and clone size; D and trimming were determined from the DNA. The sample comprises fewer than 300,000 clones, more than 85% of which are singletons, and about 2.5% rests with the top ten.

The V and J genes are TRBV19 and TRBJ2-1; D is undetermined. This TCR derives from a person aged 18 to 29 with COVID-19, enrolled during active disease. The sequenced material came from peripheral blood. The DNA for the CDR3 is TGTGCCAGTAGTATGACAAAGGCGAATGAGCAGTTCTTC. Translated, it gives CASSMTKANEQFF.